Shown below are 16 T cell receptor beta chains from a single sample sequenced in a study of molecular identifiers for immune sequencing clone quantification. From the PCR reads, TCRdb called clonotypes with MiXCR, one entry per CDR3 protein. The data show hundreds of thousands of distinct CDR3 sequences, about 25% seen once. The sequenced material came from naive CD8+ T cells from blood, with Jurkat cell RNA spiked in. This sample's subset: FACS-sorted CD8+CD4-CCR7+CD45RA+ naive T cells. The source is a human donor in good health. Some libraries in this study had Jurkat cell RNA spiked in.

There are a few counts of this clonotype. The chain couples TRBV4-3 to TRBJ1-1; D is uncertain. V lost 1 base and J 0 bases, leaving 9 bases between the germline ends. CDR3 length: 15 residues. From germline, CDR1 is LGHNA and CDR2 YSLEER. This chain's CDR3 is CASSQGGTLNTEAFF. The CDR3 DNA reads TGCGCCAGCAGCCAAGGGGGTACGTTGAACACTGAAGCTTTCTTT.

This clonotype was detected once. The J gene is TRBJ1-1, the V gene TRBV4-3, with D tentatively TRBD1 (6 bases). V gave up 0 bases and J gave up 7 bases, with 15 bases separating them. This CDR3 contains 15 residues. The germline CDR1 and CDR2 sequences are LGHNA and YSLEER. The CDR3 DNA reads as TGCGCCAGCAGCCAAGACCGTTCTGGGGGCCTTGAAGCTTTCTTT. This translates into CASSQDRSGGLEAFF.

The CDR3 sequence is CASSPGGQGAIQETQYF. CDR3 coding DNA: TGTGCCAGCAGCCCGGGGGGACAGGGAGCTATTCAAGAGACCCAGTACTTC. The chain recombines TRBV7-9 with TRBJ2-5; 9 bases match TRBD1. This CDR3 has 17 amino acids. V lost 5 bases to trimming and J lost 2 bases; unmatched junction nucleotides: 12. Germline V gene data show CDR1 as SEHNR and CDR2 as FQNEAQ (reference sequence).

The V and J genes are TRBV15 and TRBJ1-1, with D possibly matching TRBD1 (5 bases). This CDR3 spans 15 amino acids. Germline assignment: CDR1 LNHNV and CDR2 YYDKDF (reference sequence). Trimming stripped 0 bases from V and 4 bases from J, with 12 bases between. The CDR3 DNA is TGTGCCACCAGCAGAGACAGGGTGCTGAGCACTGAAGCTTTCTTT. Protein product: CATSRDRVLSTEAFF. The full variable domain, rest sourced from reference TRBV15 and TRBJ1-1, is DAMVIQNPRYQVTQFGKPVTLSCSQTLNHNVMYWYQQKSSQAPKLLFHYYDKDFNNEADTPDNFQSRRPNTSFCFLDIRSPGLGDTAMYLCATSRDRVLSTEAFFGQGTRLTVV.

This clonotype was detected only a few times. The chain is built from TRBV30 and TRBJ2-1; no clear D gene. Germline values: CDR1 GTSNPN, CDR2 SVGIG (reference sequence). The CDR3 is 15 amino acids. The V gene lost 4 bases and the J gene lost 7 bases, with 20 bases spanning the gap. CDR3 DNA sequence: TGTGCCTGGATCCCCGGCCCTCCCTGGGGAAATGAGCAGTTCTTC. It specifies CAWIPGPPWGNEQFF.

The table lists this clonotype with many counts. The CDR3: CASSLPEVRSPYEQYF. The DNA of the CDR3 is TGTGCCAGCAGTTTACCCGAGGTTAGGTCTCCCTACGAGCAGTACTTC. The chain has TRBV28 and TRBJ2-7; D is unresolved. This CDR3 contains 16 residues. V was clipped by 2 bases and J by 2 bases, with 16 bases between them. Germline-derived CDR1 and CDR2 are MDHEN and SYDVKM.

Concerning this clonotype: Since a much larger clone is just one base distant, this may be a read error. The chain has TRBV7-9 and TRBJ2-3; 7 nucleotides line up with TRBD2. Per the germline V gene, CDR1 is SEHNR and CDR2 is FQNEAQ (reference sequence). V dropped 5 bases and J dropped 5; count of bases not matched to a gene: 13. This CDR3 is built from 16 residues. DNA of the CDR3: TGTGCCAGCAGCATATTAGTGGGAGGGCCAATAGATACGCAGTATTTT. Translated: CASSILVGGPIDTQYF.

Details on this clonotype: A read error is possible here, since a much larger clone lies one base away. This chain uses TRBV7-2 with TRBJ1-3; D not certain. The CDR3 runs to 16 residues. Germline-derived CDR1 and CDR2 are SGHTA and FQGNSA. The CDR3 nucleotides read TGTGCCAGCAGCCGAAAAGAAGTCCAATGGGGAAACACCGTATATTTT. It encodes CASSRKEVQWGNTVYF.

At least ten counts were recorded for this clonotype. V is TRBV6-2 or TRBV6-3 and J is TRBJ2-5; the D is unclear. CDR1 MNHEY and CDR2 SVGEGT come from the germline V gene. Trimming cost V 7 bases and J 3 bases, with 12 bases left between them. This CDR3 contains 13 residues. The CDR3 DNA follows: TGTGCCAGCAATCCTTTTCAGAAAGAGACCCAGTACTTC. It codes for CASNPFQKETQYF.

The CDR3 loop reads CASSEVAGEDTQYF. In DNA form, the CDR3 reads TGTGCCAGCAGTGAAGTAGCGGGAGAAGATACGCAGTATTTT. The J gene is TRBJ2-3, the V gene TRBV2; 9 bases align to TRBD2. V lost 1 base and J lost 5; bases outside the gene matches: 1. From germline, CDR1 is SNHLY and CDR2 FYNNEI. The CDR3 contains 14 residues. The whole variable domain, filled in from reference TRBV2 and TRBJ2-3, reads EPEVTQTPSHQVTQMGQEVILRCVPISNHLYFYWYRQILGQKVEFLVSFYNNEISEKSEIFDDQFSVERPDGSNFTLKIRSTKLEDSAMYFCASSEVAGEDTQYFGPGTRLTVL.

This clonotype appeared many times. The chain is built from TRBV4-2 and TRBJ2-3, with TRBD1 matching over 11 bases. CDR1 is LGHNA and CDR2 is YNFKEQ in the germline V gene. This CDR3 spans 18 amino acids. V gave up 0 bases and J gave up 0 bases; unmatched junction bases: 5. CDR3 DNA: TGTGCCAGCAGCCAAGACTGGACAGGGGGCTTCAGCACAGATACGCAGTATTTT. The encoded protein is CASSQDWTGGFSTDTQYF.

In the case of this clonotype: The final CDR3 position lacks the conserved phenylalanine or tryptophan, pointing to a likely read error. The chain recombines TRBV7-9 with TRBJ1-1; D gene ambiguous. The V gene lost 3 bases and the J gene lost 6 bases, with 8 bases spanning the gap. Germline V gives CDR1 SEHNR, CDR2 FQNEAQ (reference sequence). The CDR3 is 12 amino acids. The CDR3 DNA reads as TGTGCCAGCAGCTTCTACGGTTCTGAAGCTTTCTCT. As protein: CASSFYGSEAFS.

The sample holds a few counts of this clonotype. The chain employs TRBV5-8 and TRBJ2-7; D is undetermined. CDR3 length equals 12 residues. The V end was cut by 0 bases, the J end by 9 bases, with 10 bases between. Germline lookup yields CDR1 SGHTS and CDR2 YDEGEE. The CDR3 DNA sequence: TGTGCCAGCAGCTTGGATGCGGACGCGCAGTACTTC. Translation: CASSLDADAQYF.

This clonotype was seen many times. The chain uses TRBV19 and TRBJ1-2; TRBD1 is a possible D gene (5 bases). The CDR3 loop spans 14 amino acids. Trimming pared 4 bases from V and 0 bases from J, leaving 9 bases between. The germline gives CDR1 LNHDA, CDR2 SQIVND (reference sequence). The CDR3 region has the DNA TGTGCCAGTAGTAGATCGACAGCTAACTATGGCTACACCTTC. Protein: CASSRSTANYGYTF.

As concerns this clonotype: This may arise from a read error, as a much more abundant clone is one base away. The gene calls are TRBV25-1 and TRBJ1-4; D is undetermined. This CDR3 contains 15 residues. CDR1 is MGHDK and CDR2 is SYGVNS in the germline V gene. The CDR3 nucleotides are TGTGCCAGCAGTGATCCGACATATACTAATGAAAAACCGTTTTTT. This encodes CASSDPTYTNEKPFF.

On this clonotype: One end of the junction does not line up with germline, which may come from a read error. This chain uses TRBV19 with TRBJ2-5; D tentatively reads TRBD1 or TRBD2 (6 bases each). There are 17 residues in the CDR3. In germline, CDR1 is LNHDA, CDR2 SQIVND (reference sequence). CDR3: CASGIVGGPPLQETQYF. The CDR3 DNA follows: TGTGCCAGTGGTATAGTTGGGGGGCCTCCCTTACAAGAGACCCAGTACTTC.